This TCR beta chain was profiled in a study of metastatic and nonmetastatic thyroid tumors. Study at large: Repertoires were compared across blood and tumor or nodule tissue from malignant and benign thyroid patients.

Before thyroid surgery, none of the patients had received any treatment. This clone has only a few counts. A clone one base away is much larger, so this may be a read error. Without the conserved terminal phenylalanine or tryptophan, this CDR3 likely stems from a read error. Germline values: CDR1 MRHNA, CDR2 SNTAGT. V shed 6 bases, J shed 4 bases, and the junction held 3 bases outside the gene matches. CDR3 size: 14 residues. Authors' processing steps: Differences in CDR3 between clinicopathological groups were drawn on to build a classifier intended to discriminate distant-metastatic papillary thyroid cancer patients. With MiXCR, TCRdb reprocessed the PCR reads. The V and J calls follow TCRdb's processing rather than the paper's. The data contain approximately 25,000 clones, less than 15% of them singletons.

The source material was blood. The chain uses TRBV6-4 and TRBJ2-3, with 11 nucleotides matching TRBD2. This TCR came from a female donor with papillary thyroid cancer or a benign thyroid nodule (not recorded which). Some clones in this sample may be carry-over from other donors' samples. This chain's CDR3 is CASSILAGADTQYL. CDR3 bases: TGTGCCAGCAGCATACTAGCGGGAGCAGATACGCAGTATCTT.